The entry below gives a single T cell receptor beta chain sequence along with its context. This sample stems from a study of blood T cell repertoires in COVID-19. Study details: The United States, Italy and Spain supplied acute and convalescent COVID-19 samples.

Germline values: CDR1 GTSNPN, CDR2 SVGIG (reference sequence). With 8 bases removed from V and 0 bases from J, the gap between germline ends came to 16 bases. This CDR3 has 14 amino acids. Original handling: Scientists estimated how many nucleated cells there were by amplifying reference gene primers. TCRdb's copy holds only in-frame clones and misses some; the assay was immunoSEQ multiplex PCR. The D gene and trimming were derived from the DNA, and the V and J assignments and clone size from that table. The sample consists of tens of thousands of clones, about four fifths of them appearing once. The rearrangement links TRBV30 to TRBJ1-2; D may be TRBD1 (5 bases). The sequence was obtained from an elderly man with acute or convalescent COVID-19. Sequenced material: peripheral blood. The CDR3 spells CARAPGWTNYGYTF. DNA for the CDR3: TGTGCCAGGGCTCCAGGGTGGACTAACTATGGCTACACCTTC.